This TCR beta chain was found in a study of T cell responses to AZD1222 COVID-19 vaccine. General observations from the study: Researchers report vaccine-associated CD4 TCRs spanning spike, with dominance at 160-218 and 743-854. Compared with day 0, the breadth and depth of the Spike-specific TCR repertoire rose significantly after two doses of AZD1222. Donors were largely white British and mainly female; clonal diversity was possibly underestimated.

Here immunoSEQ multiplex PCR was the method, and the copy in TCRdb shows in-frame clones only, minus some. The table includes about 120,000 clones, around 94% detected once. Details on this clone: Its antigen is currently unknown.

Pooling of second doses given at about 4 or about 12 weeks was done. Germline CDR1 and CDR2: MNHEY and SMNVEV (reference sequence). With V trimmed by 6 bases and J by 6 bases, 18 bases remained unmatched. CDR3 length: 17 amino acids. V gene TRBV27 combines with J gene TRBJ2-5, with 8 bases identical to TRBD1. This TCR was recovered from an adult who received the AZD1222 COVID-19 vaccine. The sample here was peripheral blood, taken 28 days after the second AZD1222 dose. CDR3 coding DNA: TGTGCCAGCAGCCGTGCCACCCAACAGGGGGTGGGTAAGACCCAGTACTTC. It encodes CASSRATQQGVGKTQYF.